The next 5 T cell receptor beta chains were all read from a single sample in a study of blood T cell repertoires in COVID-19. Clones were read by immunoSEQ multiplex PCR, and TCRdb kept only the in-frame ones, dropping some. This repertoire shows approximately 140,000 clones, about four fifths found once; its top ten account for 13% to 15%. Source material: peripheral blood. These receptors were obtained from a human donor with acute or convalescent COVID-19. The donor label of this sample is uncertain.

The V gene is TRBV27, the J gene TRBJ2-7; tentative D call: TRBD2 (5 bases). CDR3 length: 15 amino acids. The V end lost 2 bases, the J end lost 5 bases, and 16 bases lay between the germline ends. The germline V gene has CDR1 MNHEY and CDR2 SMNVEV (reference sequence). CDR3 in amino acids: CASSLGGQPGHEQYF. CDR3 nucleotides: TGTGCCAGCAGTTTAGGCGGGCAACCCGGCCACGAGCAGTACTTC.

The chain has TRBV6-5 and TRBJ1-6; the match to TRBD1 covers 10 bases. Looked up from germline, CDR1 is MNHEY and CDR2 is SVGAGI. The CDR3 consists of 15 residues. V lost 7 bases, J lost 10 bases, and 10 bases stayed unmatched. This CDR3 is CASTPGQGLGSPLHF. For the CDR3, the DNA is TGTGCCAGCACCCCGGGACAGGGGCTCGGGTCACCCCTCCACTTT.

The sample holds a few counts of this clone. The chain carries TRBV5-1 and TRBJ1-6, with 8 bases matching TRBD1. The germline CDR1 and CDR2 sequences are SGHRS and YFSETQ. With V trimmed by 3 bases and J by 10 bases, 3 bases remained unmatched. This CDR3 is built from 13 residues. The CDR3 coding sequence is TGCGCCAGCAGCTATGACAGGGGATCACCCCTCCACTTT. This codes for CASSYDRGSPLHF.

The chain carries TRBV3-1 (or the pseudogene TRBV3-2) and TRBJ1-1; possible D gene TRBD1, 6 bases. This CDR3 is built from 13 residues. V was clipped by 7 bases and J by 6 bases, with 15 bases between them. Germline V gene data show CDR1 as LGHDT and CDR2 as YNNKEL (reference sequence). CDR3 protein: CASTVGGAPEAFF. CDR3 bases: TGTGCCAGCACGGTGGGGGGGGCCCCTGAAGCTTTCTTT.

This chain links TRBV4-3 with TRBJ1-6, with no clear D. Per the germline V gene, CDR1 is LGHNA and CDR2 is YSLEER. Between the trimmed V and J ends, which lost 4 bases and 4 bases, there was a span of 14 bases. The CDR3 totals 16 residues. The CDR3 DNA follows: TGCGCCAGCAGCCTTTCCCACAGCAATTATAATTCACCCCTCCACTTT. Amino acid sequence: CASSLSHSNYNSPLHF.